This TCR beta chain was sequenced during a study of blood T cell repertoires in COVID-19. About the study: Donors in the United States, Italy and Spain gave samples during acute or convalescent COVID-19.

In germline, CDR1 is LGHNA, CDR2 YSLEER. The CDR3 is 15 amino acids. The J segment lost 0 bases and the V segment lost 4 bases, leaving 3 bases of the junction unmatched. This clone was seen just once. Source study methods: Reference gene primer amplification gave estimated nucleated cell counts. Sequencing used immunoSEQ multiplex PCR; TCRdb keeps in-frame clones, though not all of them. That table furnishes V, J and clone size, whereas the DNA furnished D and trimming. Of roughly 99,000 clones listed, 80% to 90% are singletons. The genes are TRBV4-3 and TRBJ2-7, with 10 bases aligning to TRBD2. This clonotype was obtained from a man aged 40-49 years with active or convalescent COVID-19. The sequencing input was peripheral blood. The CDR3 is CASSLLAGDSYEQYF. CDR3 coding DNA: TGCGCCAGCAGCCTCCTAGCGGGAGACTCCTACGAGCAGTACTTC.